This passage covers 26 T cell receptor beta chains from one sample sequenced in a study of cytomegalovirus exposure and HLA in healthy donors. Method: immunoSEQ multiplex PCR; TCRdb's copy keeps in-frame clones and lacks some. Among roughly 150,000 clones, around nine tenths were seen once, and the ten largest hold around 10%. The sample was PBMCs. The source is a man between 18 and 35 years old in good health and CMV-seropositive.

J is TRBJ1-2 and V is TRBV25-1; D not certain. Trimming stripped 4 bases from V and 6 bases from J, with 6 bases between. CDR1 is MGHDK, CDR2 SYGVNS, per germline. There are 11 residues in the CDR3. CDR3 in amino acids: CASSAGDGYTF. The CDR3 region has the DNA TGTGCCAGCAGTGCCGGTGATGGCTACACCTTC.

J is TRBJ2-7 and V is TRBV5-4, with 8 bases that match TRBD1. This CDR3 has 13 residues. Germline CDR1 SGHNT, CDR2 YYREEE (reference sequence). J gave up 5 bases and V 2 bases, and 3 bases lay outside the gene matches. DNA for the CDR3: TGTGCCAGCAGCTTAACAGGGGGTCACGAGCAGTACTTC. Protein: CASSLTGGHEQYF.

This chain joins TRBV6-6 and TRBJ1-2; D may be TRBD1 (6 bases). The germline V gene encodes CDR1 MNHNY and CDR2 SVGAGI (reference sequence). This CDR3 region has 13 residues. V dropped 6 bases and J dropped 2 bases, with 10 bases sitting between them. The CDR3 loop is CASSFGQNYGYTF. The CDR3 coding sequence is TGTGCCAGCAGCTTCGGACAGAACTATGGCTACACCTTC.

This sequence joins TRBV27 and TRBJ1-2; D is perhaps TRBD1 (5 bases). CDR3 size: 13 residues. V lost 6 bases to trimming and J lost 8 bases, with 16 bases between them. In germline, CDR1 is MNHEY, CDR2 SMNVEV (reference sequence). The CDR3: CASRLSLGGGYTF. CDR3 in DNA: TGTGCCAGCAGGCTTAGCTTGGGGGGAGGCTACACCTTC.

The chain combines TRBV5-1 with TRBJ1-4, with TRBD1 as a possible D gene (6 bases). CDR3 length: 15 amino acids. Germline loops: CDR1 SGHRS, CDR2 YFSETQ. V was clipped by 2 bases and J by 0 bases, with 8 bases between them. CDR3 sequence: CASSLGGSTNEKLFF. The CDR3 DNA follows: TGCGCCAGCAGCTTAGGGGGTTCAACTAATGAAAAACTGTTTTTT. The full variable domain, its missing parts supplied by reference TRBV5-1 and TRBJ1-4, is KAGVTQTPRYLIKTRGQQVTLSCSPISGHRSVSWYQQTPGQGLQFLFEYFSETQRNKGNFPGRFSGRQFSNSRSEMNVSTLELGDSALYLCASSLGGSTNEKLFFGSGTQLSVL.

This chain links TRBV5-6 with TRBJ2-3, with D possibly TRBD1 on 6 matching bases. V dropped 4 bases and J dropped 3 bases, with 9 bases sitting between them. This CDR3 is 13 amino acids long. Germline CDR1 is SGHDT and CDR2 is YYEEEE. The CDR3 region is CASSSRGTDTQYF. CDR3 coding DNA: TGTGCCAGCAGCAGTAGGGGGACAGATACGCAGTATTTT.

This sequence joins TRBV6-5 and TRBJ2-1, with no clear D. Looked up from germline, CDR1 is MNHEY and CDR2 is SVGAGI. This CDR3 has 15 amino acids. V dropped 2 bases and J dropped 0 bases, with 8 bases sitting between them. CDR3 nucleotide sequence: TGTGCCAGCAGTTACGAGGAGAACTCCTACAATGAGCAGTTCTTC. This encodes CASSYEENSYNEQFF.

V gene TRBV29-1 combines with J gene TRBJ1-6, with no clear D. Looked up from germline, CDR1 is SQVTM and CDR2 is ANQGSEA. V was cut by 8 bases and J by 7 bases, with 12 bases left in between. The CDR3 is made up of 12 amino acids. CDR3 protein: CSPVAENSPLHF. DNA of the CDR3: TGCAGCCCGGTGGCGGAAAATTCACCCCTCCACTTT. Full variable domain (remainder filled in from reference TRBV29-1 and TRBJ1-6): SAVISQKPSRDICQRGTSLTIQCQVDSQVTMMFWYRQQPGQSLTLIATANQGSEATYESGFVIDKFPISRPNLTFSTLTVSNMSPEDSSIYLCSPVAENSPLHFGNGTRLTVT.

The gene calls are TRBV15 and TRBJ2-7; the D gene is possibly TRBD1 (5 bases). The CDR3 is made up of 13 amino acids. Germline CDR1 is LNHNV and CDR2 is YYDKDF (reference sequence). V lost 4 bases and J lost 6, with 13 bases in between. For the CDR3, the DNA is TGTGCCACCAGCATAGGCAGGGCGGCCGAGCAGTACTTC. This encodes CATSIGRAAEQYF.

This clone was found a few times. V usage is TRBV10-2 and J usage is TRBJ1-5, with D unclear. The CDR3 runs 13 residues. From germline, CDR1 is WSHSY and CDR2 SAAADI. V was cut by 5 bases and J by 5 bases, with 10 bases left in between. CDR3 in amino acids: CASSLGDHQPQHF. CDR3 coding DNA: TGCGCCAGCAGTCTGGGAGACCATCAGCCCCAGCATTTT.

About this clone: Additional DNA sequences in this sample encode the identical CDR3. The chain joins TRBV6-1 to TRBJ2-7; 9 bases agree with TRBD1. This CDR3 contains 14 residues. The germline V gene encodes CDR1 MNHNS and CDR2 SASEGT. Losses at the gene ends were 5 bases for V and 4 bases for J; bases not matched to a gene: 6. The CDR3 region is CASSHGTGTYEQYF. CDR3 coding DNA: TGTGCCAGCAGTCACGGGACAGGGACATACGAGCAGTACTTC.

The J gene is TRBJ2-3, the V gene TRBV27; D remains ambiguous. Germline CDR1 MNHEY, CDR2 SMNVEV (reference sequence). Between the trimmed V and J ends, which lost 3 bases and 3 bases, there was a span of 10 bases. The CDR3 covers 14 residues. The CDR3 DNA reads as TGTGCCAGCAGTTTGCAACCGAGTACAGATACGCAGTATTTT. This sequence encodes CASSLQPSTDTQYF.

The chain couples TRBV15 to TRBJ2-7; 11 nucleotides match TRBD2. This CDR3 contains 14 residues. J was trimmed by 4 bases and V by 7 bases; bases with no gene match: 6. Germline lookup yields CDR1 LNHNV and CDR2 YYDKDF (reference sequence). The chain's CDR3 is CATTQGLAAYEQYF. The CDR3 nucleotides read TGTGCCACCACCCAGGGACTAGCGGCATACGAGCAGTACTTC.

This clone was detected once. This chain links TRBV9 with TRBJ2-7; 8 nucleotides line up with TRBD1. Per the germline V gene, CDR1 is SGDLS and CDR2 is YYNGEE. This CDR3 spans 13 amino acids. V shed 3 bases, J shed 6 bases, and the junction held 5 bases outside the gene matches. The CDR3 DNA reads TGTGCCAGCAGCGGATTGACAGGGGCCGAGCAGTACTTC. This gives the protein CASSGLTGAEQYF.

This chain connects TRBV5-1 to TRBJ1-1; TRBD1 is a possible D gene (6 bases). The CDR3 covers 14 residues. Trimming shortened V by 4 bases and J by 1 base, and 11 bases separated the two germline ends. Germline V gene sequence: CDR1 SGHRS, CDR2 YFSETQ. The CDR3 loop reads CASSIQGGNTEAFF. The CDR3 bases are TGCGCCAGCAGCATACAAGGGGGGAACACTGAAGCTTTCTTT.

The CDR3 loop reads CASVDRALEQYF. As DNA, the CDR3 is TGTGCCAGCGTCGACAGGGCGCTCGAGCAGTACTTC. The chain combines TRBV6-1 with TRBJ2-7, with 7 positions matching TRBD1. The trim removed 8 bases at V and 6 bases at J, leaving 7 bases unmatched. This CDR3 region has 12 residues. The germline V gene encodes CDR1 MNHNS and CDR2 SASEGT.

The chain couples TRBV27 to TRBJ2-7; perhaps TRBD1 as D (6 bases). Germline-derived CDR1 and CDR2 are MNHEY and SMNVEV (reference sequence). This CDR3 has 16 residues. The V end lost 6 bases, the J end lost 4 bases, and 22 bases lay between the germline ends. This CDR3 is CASRPQGFLLGYEQYF. CDR3 bases: TGTGCCAGCAGACCACAGGGTTTCCTCCTGGGGTACGAGCAGTACTTC.

The chain uses TRBV19 and TRBJ1-2; D may be TRBD1 (6 bases). This CDR3 comprises 11 residues. The germline V and J ends were trimmed by 6 bases and 7 bases, with 9 bases remaining between them. Germline CDR1 and CDR2: LNHDA and SQIVND (reference sequence). The CDR3 bases are TGTGCCAGTAGCAACAGGGTTGGCTACACCTTC. Protein sequence: CASSNRVGYTF.

This clone was counted only a few times. The rearrangement links TRBV27 to TRBJ1-6; D unclear. Per germline, CDR1 MNHEY and CDR2 SMNVEV (reference sequence). CDR3 length equals 14 residues. Trimming shortened V by 1 base and J by 10 bases, and 11 bases separated the two germline ends. The CDR3: CASSLLSPGSPLHF. The CDR3 DNA sequence: TGTGCCAGCAGTTTATTGAGTCCCGGGTCACCCCTCCACTTT.

CDR3 residues: CASFEDRSDRKQYF. The CDR3 DNA is TGTGCCAGCTTCGAAGACAGATCTGATAGAAAGCAGTACTTC. The chain couples TRBV18 to TRBJ2-7; D possibly corresponds to TRBD1 (5 bases). V was trimmed by 7 bases and J by 8 bases, leaving 21 bases between them. The germline CDR1 and CDR2 sequences are KGHSH and LQKENI. This CDR3 region has 14 residues.

The rearrangement uses TRBV2 and TRBJ2-5, with D perhaps TRBD2 (6 bases). Trimming stripped 6 bases from V and 11 bases from J, with 16 bases between. This CDR3 contains 12 residues. Germline V gene data show CDR1 as SNHLY and CDR2 as FYNNEI. The CDR3 DNA is TGTGCCAGCAGGGGGTCGGGACTCCCTCAGTACTTC. The encoded protein is CASRGSGLPQYF.

As regards this clone: Other DNA sequences in the same sample also yield this CDR3. V gene TRBV6-5 combines with J gene TRBJ2-7, with D tentatively TRBD1 (5 bases). This CDR3 has 13 amino acids. The germline V gene has CDR1 MNHEY and CDR2 SVGAGI. The V gene lost 0 bases and the J gene lost 4 bases, with 7 bases spanning the gap. The CDR3, as DNA: TGTGCCAGCAGTTACTCGCAGGGTTACGAGCAGTACTTC. Residues: CASSYSQGYEQYF.

The chain is built from TRBV19 and TRBJ1-2; 7 bases align to TRBD1. This CDR3 is built from 14 residues. After removal of 1 base from V and 5 bases from J, the junction contained 4 bases not matched to a gene. Germline loops: CDR1 LNHDA, CDR2 SQIVND (reference sequence). The chain's CDR3 is CASSIGGTAYGYTF. The CDR3 nucleotides are TGTGCCAGTAGTATAGGCGGGACAGCTTATGGCTACACCTTC.

The genes are TRBV11-3 and TRBJ1-5, with a possible D match to TRBD1 (5 bases). CDR1 is SGHNT and CDR2 is YENEEA in the germline V gene. V was clipped by 5 bases and J by 6 bases, with 11 bases between them. This CDR3 has 13 amino acids. The CDR3 DNA sequence: TGTGCCAGCAGCAGGGGAGGCGGTCAGCCCCAGCATTTT. Its translation: CASSRGGGQPQHF.

Regarding this clone: Different DNA sequences within this sample yield the same CDR3. This chain connects TRBV27 to TRBJ2-7, with TRBD2 matching over 9 bases. The CDR3 is 15 residues long. Germline CDR1 reads MNHEY; CDR2 reads SMNVEV (reference sequence). V was clipped by 6 bases and J by 6 bases; unmatched bases: 12. This CDR3 reads CASSSLGSGRSEQYF. CDR3 nucleotide sequence: TGTGCCAGCAGCTCCCTGGGTAGCGGGAGAAGCGAGCAGTACTTC.

V and J are TRBV5-6 and TRBJ1-2, with D possibly TRBD1 on 5 matching bases. This CDR3 has 15 residues. The germline gives CDR1 SGHDT, CDR2 YYEEEE. Trimming left V 4 bases short and J 4 bases short, with 17 bases between. This chain's CDR3 is CASSLFYPGGYGYTF. DNA of the CDR3: TGTGCCAGCAGCCTATTTTACCCCGGGGGCTATGGCTACACCTTC. Drawing the rest from reference TRBV5-6 and TRBJ1-2, the complete variable domain is DAGVTQSPTHLIKTRGQQVTLRCSPKSGHDTVSWYQQALGQGPQFIFQYYEEEERQRGNFPDRFSGHQFPNYSSELNVNALLLGDSALYLCASSLFYPGGYGYTFGSGTRLTVV.